The 24 T cell receptor beta chains listed next were all sequenced from one sample in a study of tumor and adjacent non-tumor tissue in lung cancer. This sample's RNA came from whole unsorted tissue. The library came from three nested PCR rounds adapted from ARM-PCR protocols. TCRdb itself ran the multiplex PCR reads through MiXCR, one entry per CDR3 protein. This sample has approximately 120,000 distinct CDR3 sequences, with about 66% found just once. Material: lung tumor tissue. These receptors originate from a man aged 25-45 years with non-small cell lung cancer.

Concerning this clonotype: A single base separates this from a much larger clone, so it may be a read error. V and J are TRBV6-5 and TRBJ2-1; 7 bases agree with TRBD2. CDR1 and CDR2 from the germline V gene are MNHEY and SVGAGI. The CDR3 totals 14 residues. The DNA for the CDR3 is TGTGCCAGCAGTTACCCGGGAGGTTACAATGAGCGGTTCTTC. The encoded protein is CASSYPGGYNERFF.

Remarks on this clonotype: This may come from a read error, since a much larger clone is one base off. V and J are TRBV12-3 or TRBV12-4 and TRBJ2-7, with TRBD2 identical over 12 bases. The CDR3 sequence is 15 residues long. CDR3 protein: CANSGLAGGPVEQYF. The CDR3 DNA reads as TGTGCCAACAGTGGCCTAGCGGGGGGGCCAGTTGAGCAGTACTTC.

As to this clonotype: With a much larger clone just one base away, this may be a read error. The rearrangement links TRBV10-3 to TRBJ2-5, with 12 positions matching TRBD2. Germline values: CDR1 ENHRY, CDR2 SYGVKD. The ends lost 2 bases at V and 2 bases at J; junction bases unmatched: 6. This CDR3 region has 17 residues. The CDR3 sequence is CAISERLAGAPQETQYF. The CDR3 DNA reads as TGTGCCATCAGTGAGCGACTAGCGGGGGCGCCACAAGAGACCCAGTACTTC.

This chain uses TRBV11-2 with TRBJ2-7, with D possibly being TRBD2 (5 bases). The V end lost 8 bases, the J end lost 4 bases, and 15 bases lay between the germline ends. The CDR3 spans 13 residues. Germline V gene lookup returns CDR1 SGHAT and CDR2 FQNNGV. The DNA of the CDR3 is TGTGCCAGCGGTGGAATAACGGGGTACGAGCAGTACTTC. Encoded protein: CASGGITGYEQYF. The full variable domain, with the rest looked up from reference TRBV11-2 and TRBJ2-7, is EAGVAQSPRYKIIEKRQSVAFWCNPISGHATLYWYQQILGQGPKLLIQFQNNGVVDDSQLPKDRFSAERLKGVDSTLKIQPAKLEDSAVYLCASGGITGYEQYFGPGTRLTVT.

Concerning this clonotype itself: One end of the junction fails to match germline, which may point to a read error. The V gene is TRBV6-5, the J gene TRBJ1-4, with D tentatively TRBD1 (6 bases). The germline CDR1 and CDR2 sequences are MNHEY and SVGAGI. The CDR3 is 15 amino acids. CDR3 region: CVSSSGVRSNEKLFF. The CDR3 coding sequence is TGTGTCAGCAGTTCAGGGGTTCGGTCTAATGAAAAACTGTTTTTT.

The V and J genes are TRBV7-2 and TRBJ2-7, with 8 bases identical to TRBD2. The CDR3 has 13 amino acids. In germline, CDR1 is SGHTA, CDR2 FQGNSA. The trim removed 3 bases at V and 2 bases at J, leaving 0 bases unmatched. CDR3 DNA sequence: TGTGCCAGCAGCTTGACTAGCGCCTACGAGCAGTACTTC. It is translated as CASSLTSAYEQYF.

On this clonotype: It may be a read error: a sequence one base away is much more abundant. The CDR3 spells CASSSGLEEIQYF. CDR3 nucleotides: TGTGCCAGCAGTTCCGGACTAGAAGAGATCCAGTACTTC. The genes are TRBV12-3 or TRBV12-4 and TRBJ2-5, with 7 bases matching TRBD2. There are 13 residues in the CDR3.

Only a few counts were recorded for this clonotype. An end of the junction does not agree with germline; a read error may underlie this. Here the CDR3 reads CASGLMMNTEAFF. The CDR3 nucleotides are TGCGCCAGCGGCTTGATGATGAACACTGAAGCTTTCTTT. The chain joins TRBV5-1 to TRBJ1-1; D is uncertain. Germline V CDR1 and CDR2: SGHRS, YFSETQ. This CDR3 comprises 13 residues.

Note on this clonotype: One junction end does not reproduce the germline sequence, and a read error may be involved. The chain carries TRBV11-2 and TRBJ2-1; TRBD2 agrees at 11 bases. This CDR3 contains 15 residues. Germline CDR1 reads SGHAT; CDR2 reads FQNNGV. CDR3 amino acids: CVSRNGLAGDNEQFF. The DNA for the CDR3 is TGTGTCAGCAGGAATGGACTAGCGGGCGATAATGAGCAGTTCTTC.

In regard to this clonotype: Germline is not matched at one junction end, which may reflect a read error. The chain joins TRBV6-2 or TRBV6-3 to TRBJ2-7; D not resolved. Per the germline V gene, CDR1 is MNHEY and CDR2 is SVGEGT. The CDR3 length is 14 residues. CDR3 sequence: CASSYSVGVYELYF. As DNA, the CDR3 is TGTGCCAGCAGTTACTCGGTTGGTGTCTACGAGCTGTACTTC.

This clonotype was observed at least ten times. Given a much more abundant clone one base away, this may be a read error. The CDR3 loop is CASSFSRGSYKQYF. The CDR3 nucleotides read TGTGCCAGCAGCTTCTCACGGGGCTCCTACAAGCAGTACTTC. The rearrangement joins TRBV11-2 to TRBJ2-7, with D perhaps TRBD1 or TRBD2 (5 bases each). CDR1 and CDR2 (germline): SGHAT, FQNNGV. This CDR3 spans 14 amino acids.

This clonotype was observed at least ten times. The chain links TRBV6-2 or TRBV6-3 to TRBJ1-5; 8 nucleotides match TRBD1. J gave up 1 base and V 10 bases, and 6 bases lay outside the gene matches. This CDR3 contains 14 residues. Germline CDR1 and CDR2: MNHEY and SVGEGT. CDR3 sequence: CATYRGSSNQPQHF. The CDR3 DNA sequence: TGTGCCACCTACAGGGGGTCGAGCAATCAGCCCCAGCATTTT.

In the case of this clonotype: A much larger clone sits a single nucleotide away, making a read error possible. Without the conserved terminal phenylalanine or tryptophan, this CDR3 likely stems from a read error. The rearrangement uses TRBV6-5 and TRBJ1-5; no clear D. V gave up 4 bases and J gave up 0 bases, with 4 bases separating them. Germline V lookup: CDR1 MNHEY, CDR2 SVGAGI. The CDR3 is 13 residues long. In nucleotides, the CDR3 is TGTGCCAGCAGTTTATTTAGCAATCAGCCCCAGCATTTA. It codes for CASSLFSNQPQHL.

Notes on this clonotype: A much bigger clone sits one base away, suggesting this may be a read error. The chain is built from TRBV20-1 and TRBJ2-7; 12 nucleotides match TRBD2. Germline values: CDR1 DFQATT, CDR2 SNEGSKA (reference sequence). There are 16 residues in the CDR3. The chain's CDR3 is CSTRPRTSGDSYEQYF. In DNA, the CDR3 is TGCAGTACTAGACCTAGGACTAGCGGGGATTCCTACGAGCAGTACTTC.

With respect to this clonotype: Mismatch with germline at one junction end may stem from a read error. This chain uses TRBV11-2 with TRBJ2-7; D is ambiguous. The CDR3 has 14 amino acids. The V gene's germline CDR1 is SGHAT and CDR2 FQNNGV. The CDR3 DNA is TGCGTCAGCAGCTTACTCGGGCTGAACTACGAGCAGTACTTC. Translated, it gives CVSSLLGLNYEQYF.

On this clonotype: This may be a read error, as it is one base from a much larger clone. The chain couples TRBV20-1 to TRBJ2-1; D is unclear. CDR1 is DFQATT, CDR2 SNEGSKA, per germline (reference sequence). V lost 6 bases to trimming and J lost 3 bases, with 18 bases between them. CDR3 length: 15 residues. This chain's CDR3 is CSAPAQVSYYNEQFF. For the CDR3, the DNA is TGCAGTGCCCCGGCCCAAGTAAGCTACTACAATGAGCAGTTCTTC.

The J gene is TRBJ1-5, the V gene TRBV6-2 or TRBV6-3; TRBD1 matches at 8 bases. The germline CDR1 and CDR2 sequences are MNHEY and SVGEGT. There are 16 residues in the CDR3. Here the CDR3 reads CDTGTGDYYSNQPQHF. The CDR3, as DNA: TGTGACACTGGGACAGGAGATTACTATAGCAATCAGCCCCAGCATTTT.

As regards this clonotype: Given a much more abundant clone one base away, this may be a read error. The chain couples TRBV7-9 to TRBJ2-1, with 13 bases lining up with TRBD2. V shed 4 bases, J shed 9 bases, and the junction held 15 bases outside the gene matches. Germline values: CDR1 SEHNR, CDR2 FQNEAQ (reference sequence). The CDR3 consists of 18 residues. CDR3 sequence reads: CASSSRQSGLAGYGEQFF. For the CDR3, the DNA is TGTGCCAGCAGCTCCCGTCAGTCGGGACTAGCGGGATACGGTGAGCAGTTCTTC.

Judged by abundance, this clonotype is medium-sized. The V and J genes are TRBV11-2 and TRBJ1-5, with 7 bases matching TRBD1. The CDR3 covers 16 residues. Germline-derived CDR1 and CDR2 are SGHAT and FQNNGV. J was trimmed by 0 bases and V by 2 bases; bases with no gene match: 4. The CDR3 DNA is TGTGCCAGCAGCTTACAGGGGGGTTATAGCAATCAGCCCCAGCATTTT. Translation gives CASSLQGGYSNQPQHF.

This clonotype was found a few times. It is likely a read error, because the conserved phenylalanine at the end of the CDR3 is missing. This chain connects TRBV5-6 to TRBJ1-2; D might be TRBD1 (6 bases). Germline V lookup: CDR1 SGHDT, CDR2 YYEEEE. V was pared by 4 bases and J by 8 bases, with 21 bases between. The CDR3 runs to 15 residues. The DNA of the CDR3 is TGTGCCAGCAGCCCCGGGTCGGGGGGGCGCGTCGGCTACACCCTC. Its protein is CASSPGSGGRVGYTL.

This sequence joins TRBV20-1 and TRBJ2-7, with D maybe TRBD2 (6 bases). The germline gives CDR1 DFQATT, CDR2 SNEGSKA (reference sequence). This CDR3 comprises 12 residues. Written as DNA, the CDR3 is TGCAATGCCTCGCGGGACTCCTACGAGCAGTACTTC. As protein: CNASRDSYEQYF.

This clonotype was detected only once. Sequence at one end of the junction differs from germline and may be a read error. The chain recombines TRBV11-3 with TRBJ1-1; 7 nucleotides agree with TRBD1. The CDR3 contains 14 residues. CDR1 SGHNT and CDR2 YENEEA come from the germline V gene. CDR3 in DNA: TGTGCCTGCAGCTTCGACGACAGGGTCCCTGAAGCTTTCTTT. It translates to CACSFDDRVPEAFF.

About this clonotype: At one end the junction does not follow the germline gene, possibly because of a read error. The rearrangement uses TRBV6-6 and TRBJ1-2, with D possibly TRBD1 on 5 matching bases. The germline V gene encodes CDR1 MNHNY and CDR2 SVGAGI (reference sequence). This CDR3 has 18 amino acids. The CDR3 DNA reads TGTGCAAGCAGTTACTCGAGAGGGACCGACATAGCTAACTATGGCTACACCTTC. Residues: CASSYSRGTDIANYGYTF.

Concerning this clonotype itself: Since a much larger clone is just one base distant, this may be a read error. This sequence joins TRBV7-9 and TRBJ1-1, with a possible D match to TRBD1 (5 bases). CDR1 is SEHNR, CDR2 FQNEAQ, per germline (reference sequence). The CDR3 spans 13 residues. The CDR3: CASTLARQSEAFF. The CDR3 DNA reads TGTGCCAGCACCTTAGCGCGACAGAGTGAAGCTTTCTTT.